The clone carrying this T cell receptor beta chain has only a few counts. Its antigen is not identified. This specimen comes from a study of identical twins. Study results and caveats: Not following the same donors, the study drew its conclusions from cross-sectional statistical analysis.

Each CDR3 protein gets one entry after TCRdb re-called the 5' RACE reads with MiXCR. This sample has nearly 900,000 distinct CDR3 sequences; about 12% occur once, and the top ten carry around 1.5%. These data were also reused for a study on yellow fever vaccine responses in identical twins.

This sequence originates from a young woman in good health. The sequenced material came from PBMCs.

Written as DNA, the CDR3 is TGCGCCAGCAGCCCGGACAGGGGAGCGGGGAATGAGCAGTTCTTC. As protein: CASSPDRGAGNEQFF. The V call is TRBV5-1, the J call TRBJ2-1; 9 nucleotides line up with TRBD1. The CDR3 totals 15 residues. The V gene end was trimmed by 4 bases and the J gene end by 7 bases; junction bases not matched to a gene: 9. Per the germline V gene, CDR1 is SGHRS and CDR2 is YFSETQ.